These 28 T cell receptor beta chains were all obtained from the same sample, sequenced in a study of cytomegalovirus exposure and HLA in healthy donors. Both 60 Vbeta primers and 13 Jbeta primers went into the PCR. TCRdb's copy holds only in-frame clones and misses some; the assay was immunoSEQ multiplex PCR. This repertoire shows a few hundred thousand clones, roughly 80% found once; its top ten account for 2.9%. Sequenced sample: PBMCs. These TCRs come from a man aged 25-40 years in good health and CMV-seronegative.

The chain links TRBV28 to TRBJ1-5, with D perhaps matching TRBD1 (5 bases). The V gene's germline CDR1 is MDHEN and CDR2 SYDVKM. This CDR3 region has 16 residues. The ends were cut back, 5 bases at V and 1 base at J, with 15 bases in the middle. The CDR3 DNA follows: TGTGCCAGCAGTCCCGGTTGGGACTTAAGCAATCAGCCCCAGCATTTT. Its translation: CASSPGWDLSNQPQHF.

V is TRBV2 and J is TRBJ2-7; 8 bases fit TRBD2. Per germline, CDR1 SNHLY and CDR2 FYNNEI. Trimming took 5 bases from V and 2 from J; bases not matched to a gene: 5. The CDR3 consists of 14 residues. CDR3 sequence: CASSPSGPTYEQYF. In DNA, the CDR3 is TGTGCCAGCAGTCCTAGCGGGCCCACCTACGAGCAGTACTTC.

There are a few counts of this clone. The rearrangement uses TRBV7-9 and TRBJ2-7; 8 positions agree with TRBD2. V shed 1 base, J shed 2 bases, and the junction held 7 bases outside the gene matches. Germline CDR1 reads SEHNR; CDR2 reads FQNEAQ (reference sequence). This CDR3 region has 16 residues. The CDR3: CASSLGTSFPTYEQYF. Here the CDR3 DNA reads TGTGCCAGCAGCTTAGGGACTAGCTTCCCGACCTACGAGCAGTACTTC. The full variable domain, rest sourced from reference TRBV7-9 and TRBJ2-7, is DTGVSQNPRHKITKRGQNVTFRCDPISEHNRLYWYRQTLGQGPEFLTYFQNEAQLEKSRLLSDRFSAERPKGSFSTLEIQRTEQGDSAMYLCASSLGTSFPTYEQYFGPGTRLTVT.

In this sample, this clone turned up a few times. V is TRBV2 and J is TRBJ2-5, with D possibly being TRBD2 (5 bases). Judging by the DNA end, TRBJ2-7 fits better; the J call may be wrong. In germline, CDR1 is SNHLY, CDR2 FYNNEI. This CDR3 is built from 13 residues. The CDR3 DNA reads TGTGCCAGCAGTGACGGGGTCTCCTACGAGCAGTACTTC. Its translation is CASSDGVSYEQYF.

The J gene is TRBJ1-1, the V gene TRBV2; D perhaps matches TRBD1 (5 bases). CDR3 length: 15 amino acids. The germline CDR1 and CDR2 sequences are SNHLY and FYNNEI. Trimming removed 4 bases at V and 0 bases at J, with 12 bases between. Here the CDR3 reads CASSGQPSMNTEAFF. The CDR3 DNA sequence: TGTGCCAGCAGTGGACAGCCGTCCATGAACACTGAAGCTTTCTTT. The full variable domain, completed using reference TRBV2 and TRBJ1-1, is EPEVTQTPSHQVTQMGQEVILRCVPISNHLYFYWYRQILGQKVEFLVSFYNNEISEKSEIFDDQFSVERPDGSNFTLKIRSTKLEDSAMYFCASSGQPSMNTEAFFGQGTRLTVV.

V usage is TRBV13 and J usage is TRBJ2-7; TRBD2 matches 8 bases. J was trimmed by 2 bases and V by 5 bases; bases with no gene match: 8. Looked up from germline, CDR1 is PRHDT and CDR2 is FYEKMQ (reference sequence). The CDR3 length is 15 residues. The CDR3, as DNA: TGTGCCAGCAGCCCCTGGGGAGCGGGGGCCTACGAGCAGTACTTC. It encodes CASSPWGAGAYEQYF.

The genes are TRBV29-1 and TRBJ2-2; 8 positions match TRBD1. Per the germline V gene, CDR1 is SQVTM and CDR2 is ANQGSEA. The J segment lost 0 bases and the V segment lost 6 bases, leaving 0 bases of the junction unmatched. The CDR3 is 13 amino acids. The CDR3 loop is CSVDRANTGELFF. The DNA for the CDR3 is TGCAGCGTGGACAGGGCGAACACCGGGGAGCTGTTTTTT.

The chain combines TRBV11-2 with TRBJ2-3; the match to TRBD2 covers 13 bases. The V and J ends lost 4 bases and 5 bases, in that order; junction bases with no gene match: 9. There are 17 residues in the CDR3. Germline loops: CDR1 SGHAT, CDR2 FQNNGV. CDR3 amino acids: CASSSGLAGMWEDTQYF. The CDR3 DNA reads TGTGCCAGCAGCTCGGGACTAGCGGGGATGTGGGAAGATACGCAGTATTTT. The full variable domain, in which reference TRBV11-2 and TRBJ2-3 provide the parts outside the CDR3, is EAGVAQSPRYKIIEKRQSVAFWCNPISGHATLYWYQQILGQGPKLLIQFQNNGVVDDSQLPKDRFSAERLKGVDSTLKIQPAKLEDSAVYLCASSSGLAGMWEDTQYFGPGTRLTVL.

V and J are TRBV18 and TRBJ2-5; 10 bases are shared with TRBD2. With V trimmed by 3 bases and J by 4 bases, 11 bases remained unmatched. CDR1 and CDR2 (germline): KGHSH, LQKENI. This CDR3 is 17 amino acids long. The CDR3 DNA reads TGTGCCAGCTCACCCCTGTCCCTAGCGGGGGATCGAGAGACCCAGTACTTC. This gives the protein CASSPLSLAGDRETQYF. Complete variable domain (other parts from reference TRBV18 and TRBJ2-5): NAGVMQNPRHLVRRRGQEARLRCSPMKGHSHVYWYRQLPEEGLKFMVYLQKENIIDESGMPKERFSAEFPKEGPSILRIQQVVRGDSAAYFCASSPLSLAGDRETQYFGPGTRLLVL.

CDR3 sequence: CATSRDGDSYEQYF. Here the CDR3 DNA reads TGTGCCACCAGCAGAGATGGGGACAGCTACGAGCAGTACTTC. V usage is TRBV15 and J usage is TRBJ2-7, with 7 bases lining up with TRBD1. Losses at the gene ends were 0 bases for V and 3 bases for J; bases not matched to a gene: 2. This CDR3 region has 14 residues. CDR1 and CDR2 (germline): LNHNV, YYDKDF (reference sequence).

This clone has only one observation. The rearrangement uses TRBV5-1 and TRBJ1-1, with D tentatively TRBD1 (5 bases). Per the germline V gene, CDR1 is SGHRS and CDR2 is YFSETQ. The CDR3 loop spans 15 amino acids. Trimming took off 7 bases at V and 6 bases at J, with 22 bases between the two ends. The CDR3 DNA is TGCGCCAGCGAGATCGGCGGGGGTAAACGCGCTGAAGCTTTCTTT. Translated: CASEIGGGKRAEAFF.

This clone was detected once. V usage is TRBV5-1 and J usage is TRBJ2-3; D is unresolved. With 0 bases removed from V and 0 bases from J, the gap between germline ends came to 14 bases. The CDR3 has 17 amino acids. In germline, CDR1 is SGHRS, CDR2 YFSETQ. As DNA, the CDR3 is TGCGCCAGCAGCTTGGCCCTCCTGGCATCTAGCACAGATACGCAGTATTTT. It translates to CASSLALLASSTDTQYF. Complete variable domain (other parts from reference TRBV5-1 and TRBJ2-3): KAGVTQTPRYLIKTRGQQVTLSCSPISGHRSVSWYQQTPGQGLQFLFEYFSETQRNKGNFPGRFSGRQFSNSRSEMNVSTLELGDSALYLCASSLALLASSTDTQYFGPGTRLTVL.

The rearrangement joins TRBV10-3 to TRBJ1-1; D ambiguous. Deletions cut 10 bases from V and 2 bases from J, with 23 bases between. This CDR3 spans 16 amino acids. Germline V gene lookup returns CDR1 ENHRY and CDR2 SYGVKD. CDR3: CATLPGALAPNTEAFF. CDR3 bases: TGTGCCACCTTGCCGGGAGCACTCGCCCCTAACACTGAAGCTTTCTTT.

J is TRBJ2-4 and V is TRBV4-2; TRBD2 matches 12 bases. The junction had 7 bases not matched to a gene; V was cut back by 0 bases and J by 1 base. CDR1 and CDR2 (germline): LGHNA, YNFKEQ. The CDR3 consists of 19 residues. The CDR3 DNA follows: TGTGCCAGCAGCCAAGAGGCTAGCGGGGGGGCCCCCGCCAAAAACATTCAGTACTTC. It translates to CASSQEASGGAPAKNIQYF.

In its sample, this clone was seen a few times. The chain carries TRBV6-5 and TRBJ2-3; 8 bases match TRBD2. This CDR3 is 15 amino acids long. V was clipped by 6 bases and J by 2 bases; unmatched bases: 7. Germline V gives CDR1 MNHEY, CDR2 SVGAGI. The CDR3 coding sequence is TGTGCCAGCAGCCAACTAGCGGAGGTCACAGATACGCAGTATTTT. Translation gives CASSQLAEVTDTQYF.

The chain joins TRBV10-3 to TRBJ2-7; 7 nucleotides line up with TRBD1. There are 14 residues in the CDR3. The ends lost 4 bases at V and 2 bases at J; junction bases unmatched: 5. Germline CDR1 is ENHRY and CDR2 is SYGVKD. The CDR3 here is CAISGGRGTYEQYF. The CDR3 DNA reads TGTGCCATCAGTGGCGGCAGGGGGACCTACGAGCAGTACTTC.

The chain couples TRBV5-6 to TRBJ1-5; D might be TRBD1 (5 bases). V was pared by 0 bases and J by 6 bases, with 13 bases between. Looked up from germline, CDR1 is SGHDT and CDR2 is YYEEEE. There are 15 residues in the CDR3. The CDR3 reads CASSLAGGGGQPQHF. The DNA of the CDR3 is TGTGCCAGCAGCTTGGCCGGGGGTGGTGGTCAGCCCCAGCATTTT. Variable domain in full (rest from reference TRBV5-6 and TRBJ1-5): DAGVTQSPTHLIKTRGQQVTLRCSPKSGHDTVSWYQQALGQGPQFIFQYYEEEERQRGNFPDRFSGHQFPNYSSELNVNALLLGDSALYLCASSLAGGGGQPQHFGDGTRLSIL.

This CDR3 reads CASSWAGATGYTF. The CDR3, as DNA: TGTGCCAGCAGCTGGGCAGGTGCTACTGGCTACACCTTC. The J gene is TRBJ1-2, the V gene TRBV7-9; D uncertain. Trimming shortened V by 4 bases and J by 7 bases, and 13 bases separated the two germline ends. The CDR3 is 13 amino acids. Germline lookup yields CDR1 SEHNR and CDR2 FQNEAQ (reference sequence).

This CDR3 is CASSRSASGATGELFF. The CDR3 DNA reads TGCGCCAGCAGTCGATCGGCGAGCGGGGCCACCGGGGAGCTGTTTTTT. The V gene is TRBV5-1, the J gene TRBJ2-2; 7 bases map to TRBD2. The CDR3 contains 16 residues. Trimming removed 5 bases from V and 4 bases from J; junction bases left unmatched: 11. Germline V CDR1 and CDR2: SGHRS, YFSETQ. Together with reference TRBV5-1 and TRBJ2-2, the CDR3 gives the full variable domain: KAGVTQTPRYLIKTRGQQVTLSCSPISGHRSVSWYQQTPGQGLQFLFEYFSETQRNKGNFPGRFSGRQFSNSRSEMNVSTLELGDSALYLCASSRSASGATGELFFGEGSRLTVL.

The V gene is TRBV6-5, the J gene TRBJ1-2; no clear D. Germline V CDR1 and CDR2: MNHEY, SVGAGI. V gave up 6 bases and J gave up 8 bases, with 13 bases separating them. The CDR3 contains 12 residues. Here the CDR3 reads CASSQSAGGYTF. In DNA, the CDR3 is TGTGCCAGCAGCCAATCGGCAGGAGGCTACACCTTC.

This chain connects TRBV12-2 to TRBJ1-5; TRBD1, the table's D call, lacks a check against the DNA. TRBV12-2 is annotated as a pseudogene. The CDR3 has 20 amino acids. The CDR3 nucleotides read TGTGCAAGTCGCTTACGTGCCGGGACAGGGGTAAAATGTAACAATCAGCCCCAGCATTTT. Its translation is CASRLRAGTGVKCNNQPQHF.

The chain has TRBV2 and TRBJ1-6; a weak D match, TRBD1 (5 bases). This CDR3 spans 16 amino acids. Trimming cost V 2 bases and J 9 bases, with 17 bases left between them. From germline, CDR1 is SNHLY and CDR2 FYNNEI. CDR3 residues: CASSESVQVLGSPLHF. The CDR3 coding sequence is TGTGCCAGCAGTGAAAGTGTACAGGTTTTAGGTTCACCCCTCCACTTT.

CDR3 sequence (DNA): TGTGCCAGCAGTCCTAGACAGGGGAACACCGGGGAGCTGTTTTTT. It encodes CASSPRQGNTGELFF. V is TRBV6-5 and J is TRBJ2-2; 7 positions match TRBD1. V was clipped by 5 bases and J by 1 base; unmatched bases: 4. The length of the CDR3 is 15 residues. Germline CDR1 and CDR2: MNHEY and SVGAGI.

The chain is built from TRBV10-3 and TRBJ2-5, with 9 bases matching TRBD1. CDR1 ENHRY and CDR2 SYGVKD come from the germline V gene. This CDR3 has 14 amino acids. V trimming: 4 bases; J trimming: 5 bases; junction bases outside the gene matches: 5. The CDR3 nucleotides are TGTGCCATCAGTGGCCAAGACAGGGGGGAGACCCAGTACTTC. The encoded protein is CAISGQDRGETQYF.

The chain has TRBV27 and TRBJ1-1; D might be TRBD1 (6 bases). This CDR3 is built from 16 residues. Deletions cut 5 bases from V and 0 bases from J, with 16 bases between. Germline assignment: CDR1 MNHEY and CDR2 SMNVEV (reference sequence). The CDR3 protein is CASSPPGTLLNTEAFF. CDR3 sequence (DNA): TGTGCCAGCAGTCCTCCCGGGACACTTTTGAACACTGAAGCTTTCTTT.

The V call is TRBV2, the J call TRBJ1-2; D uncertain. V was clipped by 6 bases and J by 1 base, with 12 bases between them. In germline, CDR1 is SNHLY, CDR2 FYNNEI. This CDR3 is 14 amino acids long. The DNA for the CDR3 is TGTGCCAGCAGACAGACGGAGGTTAACTATGGCTACACCTTC. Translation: CASRQTEVNYGYTF.

Here the CDR3 DNA reads TGCGCCAGCAGCCTTACACACGGACAGGGGAACACCGGGGAGCTGTTTTTT. It translates to CASSLTHGQGNTGELFF. The chain links TRBV5-1 to TRBJ2-2; 8 nucleotides agree with TRBD1. V dropped 4 bases and J dropped 1; count of bases not matched to a gene: 9. CDR3 length equals 17 residues. CDR1 SGHRS and CDR2 YFSETQ come from the germline V gene.

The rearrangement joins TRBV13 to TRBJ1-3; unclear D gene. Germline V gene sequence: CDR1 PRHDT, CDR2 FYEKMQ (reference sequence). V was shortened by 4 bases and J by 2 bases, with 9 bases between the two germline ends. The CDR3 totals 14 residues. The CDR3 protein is CASSYTGTGNTIYF. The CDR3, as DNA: TGTGCCAGCAGCTACACGGGAACTGGAAACACCATATATTTT. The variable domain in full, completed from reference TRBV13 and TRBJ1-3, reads AAGVIQSPRHLIKEKRETATLKCYPIPRHDTVYWYQQGPGQDPQFLISFYEKMQSDKGSIPDRFSAQQFSDYHSELNMSSLELGDSALYFCASSYTGTGNTIYFGEGSWLTVV.